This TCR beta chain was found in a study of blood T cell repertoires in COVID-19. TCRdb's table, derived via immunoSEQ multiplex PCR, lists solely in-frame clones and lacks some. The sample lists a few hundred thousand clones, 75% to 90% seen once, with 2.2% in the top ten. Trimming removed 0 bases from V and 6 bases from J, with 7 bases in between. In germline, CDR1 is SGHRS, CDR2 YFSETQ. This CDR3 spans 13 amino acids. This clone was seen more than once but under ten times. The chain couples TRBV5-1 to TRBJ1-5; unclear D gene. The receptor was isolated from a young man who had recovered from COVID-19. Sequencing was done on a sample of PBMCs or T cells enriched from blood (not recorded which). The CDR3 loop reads CASSLASSQPQHF. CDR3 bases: TGCGCCAGCAGCTTGGCGTCTAGTCAGCCCCAGCATTTT.